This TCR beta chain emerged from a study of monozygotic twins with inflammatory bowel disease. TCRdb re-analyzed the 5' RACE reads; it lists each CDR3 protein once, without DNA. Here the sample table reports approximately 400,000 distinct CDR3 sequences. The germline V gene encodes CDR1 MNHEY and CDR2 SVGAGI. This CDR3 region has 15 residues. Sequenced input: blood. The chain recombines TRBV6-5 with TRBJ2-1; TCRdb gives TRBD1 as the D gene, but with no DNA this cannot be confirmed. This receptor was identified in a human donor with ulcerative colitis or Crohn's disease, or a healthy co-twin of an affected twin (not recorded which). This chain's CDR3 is CASSYSGKGGNEQFF.